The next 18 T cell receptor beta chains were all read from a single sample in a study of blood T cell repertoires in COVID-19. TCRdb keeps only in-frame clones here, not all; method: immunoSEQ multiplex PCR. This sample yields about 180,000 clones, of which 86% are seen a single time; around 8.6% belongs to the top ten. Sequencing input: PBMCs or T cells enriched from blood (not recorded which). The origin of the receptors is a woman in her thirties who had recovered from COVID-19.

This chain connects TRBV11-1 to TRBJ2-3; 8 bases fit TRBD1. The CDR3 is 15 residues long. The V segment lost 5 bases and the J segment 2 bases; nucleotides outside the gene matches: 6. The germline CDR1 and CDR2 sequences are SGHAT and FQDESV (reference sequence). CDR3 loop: CASSHPDRATDTQYF. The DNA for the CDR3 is TGTGCCAGCAGCCATCCGGACAGGGCCACAGATACGCAGTATTTT. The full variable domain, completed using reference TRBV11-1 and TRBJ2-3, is EAEVAQSPRYKITEKSQAVAFWCDPISGHATLYWYRQILGQGPELLVQFQDESVVDDSQLPKDRFSAERLKGVDSTLKIQPAELGDSAMYLCASSHPDRATDTQYFGPGTRLTVL.

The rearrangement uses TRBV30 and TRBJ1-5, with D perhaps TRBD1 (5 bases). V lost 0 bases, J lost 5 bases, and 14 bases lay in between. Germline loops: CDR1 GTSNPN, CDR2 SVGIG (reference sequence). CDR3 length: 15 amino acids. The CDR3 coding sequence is TGTGCCTGGAGTGTTCGGGGGTTAGGGGATCAGCCCCAGCATTTT. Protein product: CAWSVRGLGDQPQHF.

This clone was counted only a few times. The CDR3 protein is CASSSPGGKSYEQYF. The DNA of the CDR3 is TGTGCCAGCAGTTCCCCAGGGGGCAAATCCTACGAGCAGTACTTC. This chain links TRBV28 with TRBJ2-7; TRBD1 agrees at 8 bases. Germline trimming cut 4 bases from V and 1 base from J; bases unmatched to any gene: 6. The CDR3 totals 15 residues. Germline V lookup: CDR1 MDHEN, CDR2 SYDVKM.

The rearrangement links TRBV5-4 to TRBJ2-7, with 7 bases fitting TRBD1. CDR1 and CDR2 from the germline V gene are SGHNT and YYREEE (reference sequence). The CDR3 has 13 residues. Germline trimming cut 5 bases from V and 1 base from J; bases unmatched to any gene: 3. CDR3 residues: CASRGTESYEQYF. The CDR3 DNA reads TGTGCCAGCAGGGGGACAGAATCCTACGAGCAGTACTTC.

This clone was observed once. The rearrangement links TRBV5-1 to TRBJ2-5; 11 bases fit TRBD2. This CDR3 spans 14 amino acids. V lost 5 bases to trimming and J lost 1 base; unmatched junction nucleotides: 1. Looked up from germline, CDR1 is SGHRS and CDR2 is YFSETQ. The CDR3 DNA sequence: TGCGCCAGCAGGACTAGCGGGATCCAAGAGACCCAGTACTTC. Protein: CASRTSGIQETQYF.

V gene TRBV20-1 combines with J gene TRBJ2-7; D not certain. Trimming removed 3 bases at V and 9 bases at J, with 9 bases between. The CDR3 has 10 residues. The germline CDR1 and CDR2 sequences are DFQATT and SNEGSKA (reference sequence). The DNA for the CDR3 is TGCAGTGCTAGCACTACGGGGCAGTACTTC. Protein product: CSASTTGQYF.

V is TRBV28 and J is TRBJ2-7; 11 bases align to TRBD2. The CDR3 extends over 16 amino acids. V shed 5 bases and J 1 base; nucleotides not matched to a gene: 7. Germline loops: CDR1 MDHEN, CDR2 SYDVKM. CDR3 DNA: TGTGCCAGCAGTCCAGCGACTAGCGGGACGTCCTACGAGCAGTACTTC. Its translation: CASSPATSGTSYEQYF.

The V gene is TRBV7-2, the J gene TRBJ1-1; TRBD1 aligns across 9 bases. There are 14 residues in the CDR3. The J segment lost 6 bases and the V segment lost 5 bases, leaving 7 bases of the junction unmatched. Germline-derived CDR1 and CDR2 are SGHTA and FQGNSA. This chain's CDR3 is CASSRTGEAAEAFF. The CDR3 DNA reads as TGTGCCAGCAGCCGGACAGGGGAGGCCGCTGAAGCTTTCTTT.

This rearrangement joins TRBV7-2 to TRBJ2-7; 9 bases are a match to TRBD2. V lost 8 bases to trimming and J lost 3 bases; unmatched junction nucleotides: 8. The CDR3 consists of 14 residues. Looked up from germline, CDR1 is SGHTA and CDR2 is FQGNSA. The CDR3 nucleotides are TGTGCCAGCCGCTGGCTAGCGGGATACTACGAGCAGTACTTC. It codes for CASRWLAGYYEQYF.

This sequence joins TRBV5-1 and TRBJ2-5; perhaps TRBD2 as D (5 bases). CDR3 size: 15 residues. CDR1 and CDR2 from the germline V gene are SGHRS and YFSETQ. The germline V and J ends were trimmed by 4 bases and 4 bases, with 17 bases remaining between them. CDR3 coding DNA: TGCGCCAGCAGCCCGGATGGGAGTTTCACAGAGACCCAGTACTTC. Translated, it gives CASSPDGSFTETQYF.

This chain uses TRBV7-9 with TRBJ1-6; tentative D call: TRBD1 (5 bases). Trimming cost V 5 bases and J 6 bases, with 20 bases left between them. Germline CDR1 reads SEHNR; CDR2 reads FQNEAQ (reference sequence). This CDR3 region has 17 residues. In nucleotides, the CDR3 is TGTGCCAGCAGCCAAACGCGGGGCAGGGCAAGTAATTCACCCCTCCACTTT. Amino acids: CASSQTRGRASNSPLHF.

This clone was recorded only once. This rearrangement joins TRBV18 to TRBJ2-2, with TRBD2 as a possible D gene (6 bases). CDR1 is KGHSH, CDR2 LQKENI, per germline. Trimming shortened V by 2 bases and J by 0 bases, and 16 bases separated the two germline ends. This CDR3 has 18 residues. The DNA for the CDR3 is TGTGCCAGCTCACCAGAGTCGGTAGCGGAGCCGAACACCGGGGAGCTGTTTTTT. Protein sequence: CASSPESVAEPNTGELFF.

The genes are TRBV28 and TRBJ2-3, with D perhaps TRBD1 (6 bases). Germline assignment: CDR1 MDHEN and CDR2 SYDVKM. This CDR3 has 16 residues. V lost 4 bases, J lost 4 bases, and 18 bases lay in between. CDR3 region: CASSWAGARGADTQYF. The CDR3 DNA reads TGTGCCAGCAGTTGGGCAGGGGCTCGAGGGGCAGATACGCAGTATTTT.

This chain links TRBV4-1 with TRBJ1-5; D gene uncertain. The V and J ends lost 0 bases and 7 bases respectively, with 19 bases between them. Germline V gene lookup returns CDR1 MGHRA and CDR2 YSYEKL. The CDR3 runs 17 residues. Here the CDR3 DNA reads TGCGCCAGCAGCCAAGACCTCACGAGTCCGGGTGGACAGCCCCAGCATTTT. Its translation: CASSQDLTSPGGQPQHF.

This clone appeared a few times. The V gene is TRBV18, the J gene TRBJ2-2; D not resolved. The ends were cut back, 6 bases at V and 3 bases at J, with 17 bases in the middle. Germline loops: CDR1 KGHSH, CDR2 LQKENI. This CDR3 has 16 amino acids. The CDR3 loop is CASSRLGSVDTGELFF. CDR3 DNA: TGTGCCAGCTCCCGCCTAGGTAGTGTGGACACCGGGGAGCTGTTTTTT.

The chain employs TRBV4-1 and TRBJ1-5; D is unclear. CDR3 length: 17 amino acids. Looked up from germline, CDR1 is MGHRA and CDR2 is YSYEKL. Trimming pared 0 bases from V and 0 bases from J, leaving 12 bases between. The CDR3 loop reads CASSQDVEDYSNQPQHF. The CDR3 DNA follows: TGCGCCAGCAGCCAAGACGTCGAGGACTATAGCAATCAGCCCCAGCATTTT.

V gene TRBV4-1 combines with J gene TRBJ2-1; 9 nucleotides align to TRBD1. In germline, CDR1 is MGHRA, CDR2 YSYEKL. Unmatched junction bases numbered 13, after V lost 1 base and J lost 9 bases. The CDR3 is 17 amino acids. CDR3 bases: TGCGCCAGCAGCCAAGGGTTCCTACAGGGGGCGCCGGGTGAGCAGTTCTTC. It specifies CASSQGFLQGAPGEQFF.

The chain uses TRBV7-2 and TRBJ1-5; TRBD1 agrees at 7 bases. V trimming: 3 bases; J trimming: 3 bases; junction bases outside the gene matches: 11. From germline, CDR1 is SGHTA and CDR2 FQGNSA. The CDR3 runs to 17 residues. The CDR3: CASSFAPRDRANQPQHF. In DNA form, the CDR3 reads TGTGCCAGCAGCTTTGCCCCTCGGGACAGAGCCAATCAGCCCCAGCATTTT.